Here is one T cell receptor beta chain with its context. As yet, its antigen is unknown. Germline is not matched at one junction end, which may reflect a read error. The data derive from a study of blood T cells in healthy people across ages. Study background: Every two T cells gave about one barcoded beta molecule via template switching. Overall study results and limits: From one million sequenced T cells, diversity estimates were lower bounds. It was not possible, with unsorted PBMCs, to conclusively compare naive and antigen-experienced cells. Age showed a roughly linear inverse relationship with TCR beta diversity per million T cells.

Germline V gene data show CDR1 as DFQATT and CDR2 as SNEGSKA (reference sequence). CDR3 size: 12 residues. A sample-barcoded 5' primer and a J-beta primer mix were used in a second PCR of roughly 7 to 11 cycles. MiXCR was run by TCRdb on the 5' RACE reads, yielding one entry per CDR3 protein. The sample consists of hundreds of thousands of distinct CDR3 sequences, about 42% of them appearing once. The source material was blood. The chain combines TRBV20-1 with TRBJ2-4; D unclear. The better agreement between TRBJ2-7 and the DNA end casts doubt on the J call. The clonotype originates from a man between 60 and 75 years old in good health. The CDR3 spells CCASPGFYEQYF. In DNA form, the CDR3 reads TGCTGTGCTTCTCCCGGTTTCTACGAGCAGTACTTC.